This T cell receptor (beta chain) originates from a study of TIL therapy for anti-PD-1-resistant metastatic lung cancer. Time point defined: pre-treatment sample, taken before nivolumab and TIL therapy. Most excised metastases sampled were pleural nodules or supraclavicular lymph nodes. V lost 6 bases to trimming and J lost 5 bases; unmatched junction nucleotides: 1. This CDR3 has 13 residues. From germline, CDR1 is MNHNY and CDR2 SVGAGI (reference sequence). The libraries were made with immunoSEQ v3. Method: immunoSEQ multiplex PCR; TCRdb's copy keeps in-frame clones and lacks some. The sample consists of tens of thousands of clones, roughly 69% of them appearing once.

The chain carries TRBV6-6 and TRBJ1-5; 10 bases are shared with TRBD1. Sequenced here: tumor tissue, sampled at baseline. This clonotype originated in a woman between 30 and 85 years old with non-small cell lung cancer. CDR3 sequence: CASSGQGDQPQHF. DNA for the CDR3: TGTGCCAGCAGCGGACAGGGGGATCAGCCCCAGCATTTT.